This paragraph reports one TCR beta chain. Its antigen is unknown. These data come from a study of cytotoxic CD8 clonotypes in ibrutinib-treated CLL. Across the study: Samples showed on average about 250,000 productive templates and around 94,000 productive rearrangements.

General study points: At the start, clonality exceeded age-matched healthy donors and followed circulating CD8+ T-cell counts. Clonality climbed at ibrutinib response, then dropped toward baseline at progression.

Germline V gene data show CDR1 as LNHDA and CDR2 as SQIVND (reference sequence). V dropped 5 bases and J dropped 0 bases, with 10 bases sitting between them. The CDR3 is made up of 14 amino acids. Profiled with immunoSEQ multiplex PCR; TCRdb holds only in-frame clones, not every one. Among about 120,000 clones, 45% to 65% were seen once, and the ten largest hold 37%. This sequence was found in a human donor with chronic lymphocytic leukemia. The sample consisted of PBMCs, taken after 24 months of ibrutinib treatment. The V gene is TRBV19, the J gene TRBJ1-2, with D hard to call. The CDR3 DNA sequence: TGTGCCAGTAGTCCACGGGCCGCTAACTATGGCTACACCTTC. Translation: CASSPRAANYGYTF.